This note documents a single T cell receptor beta chain sequence. The target of this receptor is not known. No per-base quality is available; no much larger clone lies one base away. A single peripheral blood draw of around 120 mL on average was collected from each donor into heparinised tubes. A BD FACSAria II was used to sort naive, central memory, regulatory and stem cell-like memory CD4+ T cells with a panel that included CD45RO, CCR7, CD25, CD127, CD95 and CD27. All sorted populations exceeded 95% purity. PBMCs were isolated right away by Lymphoprep density gradient centrifugation and were stained directly, without culture. So that batch effects would be minimized, each experiment stained and sorted samples in pairs, pairing one healthy donor with one patient. CDR1 and CDR2 are read off the germline V gene (reference sequence) as PRHDT and FYEKMQ. V ends up 4 bases short and J 2 bases short, with an unmatched junction base count of 17. The cysteine opens and the phenylalanine closes a CDR3 of 20 amino acids. The read is trimmed to its CDR3 DNA, 60 bases read in frame from base 1.

This record comes from a study of beta chain features in type 1 diabetes (dated 2018 in TCRdb). In the study overall: Mean age, gender distribution, total cell number and subset yield did not differ between patients and healthy donors. A total of about 110,000,000 sorted cells were examined across all samples, and a strong correlation was observed between cell number per subset and RNA yield. The study compared the TCRB repertoires of sorted circulating CD4+ T cell subsets in recently diagnosed type 1 diabetes patients with those in matched healthy donors. Naive and central memory subsets were obtained from all 30 or so donors, but regulatory and stem cell-like memory subsets were isolated from only 8 patients and roughly eight healthy donors.

The entire isolated RNA was reverse transcribed using the High Capacity cDNA Reverse Transcription Kit, and thus expressed TCRB transcripts were sequenced. Deep immunoSEQ sequencing was performed on naive, central memory and regulatory T cell samples, with an average of about 3.57 million total reads per sample. Sorted cells were lysed in RLT buffer, and RNA was extracted using DNase-treated RNeasy Micro or Mini kits according to cell number. To prevent cross-contamination, every cell subset was processed on its own, while patient and healthy donor samples were processed together. TCRB sequences were amplified from cDNA with the immunoSEQ multiplex PCR, producing 87-bp fragments spanning the CDR3 region. The amplicons were sequenced using the Illumina HiSeq platform. Regarding the original processing steps: Synthetic template baselines were used to correct PCR bias computationally, reads within Hamming distance 2 were collapsed, and singletons that could not be merged were discarded. By aligning reads against IMGT, V, D and J genes, CDR3 length, and insertions or deletions at six rearrangement sites were assigned. Within each subset, clonotype counts were normalized to the number of sorted cells before true diversity and Gini coefficients were calculated with the tcR R package. The overlap coefficient, calculated on TCRB nucleotide sequences, was used to measure repertoire sharing. The clones in this table, taken by TCRdb from immuneACCESS, are in-frame only. Not every clone is retained; where verified, under half of the shortfall comes from an unresolved V gene, and the cause of the rest is unknown. Clone size and the V and J calls come from that table; the DNA yielded D and trimming. The sample table holds approximately 44,000 clones, of which about 66% were seen once. Clones ranked in the top ten supply more than 2% of the sample.

The paper's findings and limits, for the study overall: Fewer insertions and more nucleotide deletions at VDJ recombination sites were observed in patients with type 1 diabetes, implying thymic rearrangement abnormalities. Because cDNA rather than genomic DNA was sequenced, highly expressing activated cells could have been over-represented, although no difference in activation and CD3 levels was found between groups. Because small numbers of individuals were included in the HLA sub-analyses, any influence of HLA type on TCRB rearrangement was left unresolved. The naive, central memory and regulatory TCRB repertoires appeared to resemble one another more closely among patients than among healthy donors. In all four CD4+ subsets, TCRB CDR3 length was moderately but significantly shorter in type 1 diabetes patients. Shorter templates might be favored by PCR, yet because patient and control samples were amplified and corrected together, any such skew would affect both groups equally.

Here the chain combines TRBV13 and TRBJ2-1; a stretch of 10 junction bases matches TRBD2. The TCR comes from a woman between 18 and 29 years old with type 1 diabetes. The sequenced sample consisted of Tregs from blood. The cell subset or site label for this specimen denotes: regulatory CD4+ T cells. The CDR3: CASSSSTGLAWTRTYNEQFF. The DNA sequence is given as TGTGCCAGCAGCTCCTCCACGGGACTAGCGTGGACAAGGACCTACAATGAGCAGTTCTTC.